The source of this T cell receptor beta chain is a study of shared clonotypes between healthy human individuals. Researchers divided each subset's genomic DNA evenly across several immunoSEQ plates. The repertoire was sequenced with immunoSEQ multiplex PCR; TCRdb's copy has only in-frame clones and lacks some. Counted here are about 330,000 clones, around 87% occurring once; the ten biggest clones make up 16%. General study findings and limits: Sorted-subset sequencing, rarefaction showed, was incomplete despite large depth.

With respect to this clone: Its antigen is currently unknown.

The CDR3 consists of 14 residues. Germline assignment: CDR1 SGHTA and CDR2 FQGNSA. V shed 4 bases and J shed 1 base, with 11 bases lying between them. The chain has TRBV7-2 and TRBJ2-7; TRBD2 might be the D (5 bases). This sequence was found in a man aged 18 to 35 in good health. What was sequenced was memory CD8+ T cells sorted from blood. Indicated subset: CD45RO+ cells pooled with CCR7-negative TemRA cells. This CDR3 is CASSSRGESYEQYF. CDR3 sequence (DNA): TGTGCCAGCAGCTCTCGGGGTGAATCCTACGAGCAGTACTTC.